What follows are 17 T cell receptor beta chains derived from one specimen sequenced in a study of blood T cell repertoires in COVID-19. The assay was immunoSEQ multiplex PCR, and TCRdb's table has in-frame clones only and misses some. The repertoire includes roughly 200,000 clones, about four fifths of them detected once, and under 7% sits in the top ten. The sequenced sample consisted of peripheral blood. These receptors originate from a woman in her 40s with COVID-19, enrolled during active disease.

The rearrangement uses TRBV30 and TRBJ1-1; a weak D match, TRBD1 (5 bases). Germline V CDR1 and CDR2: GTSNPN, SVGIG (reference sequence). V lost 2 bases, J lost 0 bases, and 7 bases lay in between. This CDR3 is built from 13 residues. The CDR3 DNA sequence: TGTGCCTGGAGTAGACAGTTGAACACTGAAGCTTTCTTT. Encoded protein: CAWSRQLNTEAFF. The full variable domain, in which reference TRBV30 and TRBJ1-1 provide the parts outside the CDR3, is SQTIHQWPATLVQPVGSPLSLECTVEGTSNPNLYWYRQAAGRGLQLLFYSVGIGQISSEVPQNLSASRPQDRQFILSSKKLLLSDSGFYLCAWSRQLNTEAFFGQGTRLTVV.

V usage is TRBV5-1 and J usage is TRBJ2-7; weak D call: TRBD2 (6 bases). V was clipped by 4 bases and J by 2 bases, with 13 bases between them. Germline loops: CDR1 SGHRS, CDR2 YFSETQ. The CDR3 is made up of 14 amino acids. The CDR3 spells CASSGGEYTYEQYF. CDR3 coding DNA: TGCGCCAGCAGCGGAGGGGAGTATACCTACGAGCAGTACTTC.

The CDR3 reads CASRTGQGFYEQYF. CDR3 coding DNA: TGTGCCAGCAGGACGGGACAGGGTTTCTACGAGCAGTACTTC. J is TRBJ2-7 and V is TRBV11-3; 9 bases are shared with TRBD1. The germline V gene encodes CDR1 SGHNT and CDR2 YENEEA. The CDR3 consists of 14 residues. J lost 3 bases, V lost 6 bases, and 6 bases had no gene match.

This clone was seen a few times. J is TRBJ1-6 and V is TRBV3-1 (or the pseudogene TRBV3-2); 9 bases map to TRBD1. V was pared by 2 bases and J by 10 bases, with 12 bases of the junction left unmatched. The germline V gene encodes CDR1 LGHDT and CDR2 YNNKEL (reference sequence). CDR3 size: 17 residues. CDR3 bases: TGTGCCAGCAGCCAACCTCTCACCGGGACAGGGACCTCACCCCTCCACTTT. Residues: CASSQPLTGTGTSPLHF.

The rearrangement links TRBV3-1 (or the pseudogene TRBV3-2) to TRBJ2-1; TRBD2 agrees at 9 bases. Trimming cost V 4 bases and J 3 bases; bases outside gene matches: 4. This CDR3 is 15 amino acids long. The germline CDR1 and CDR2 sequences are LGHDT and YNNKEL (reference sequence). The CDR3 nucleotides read TGTGCCAGCAGCCCGGCTAGCGGGATCTACAATGAGCAGTTCTTC. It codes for CASSPASGIYNEQFF.

CDR3 region: CASSLLAGENTGELFF. As DNA, the CDR3 is TGTGCCAGCAGCCTTTTAGCGGGAGAGAACACCGGGGAGCTGTTTTTT. V usage is TRBV7-6 and J usage is TRBJ2-2; 9 positions agree with TRBD2. The CDR3 sequence is 16 residues long. Germline-derived CDR1 and CDR2 are SGHVS and FNYEAQ. The V gene end was trimmed by 5 bases and the J gene end by 1 base; junction bases not matched to a gene: 5.

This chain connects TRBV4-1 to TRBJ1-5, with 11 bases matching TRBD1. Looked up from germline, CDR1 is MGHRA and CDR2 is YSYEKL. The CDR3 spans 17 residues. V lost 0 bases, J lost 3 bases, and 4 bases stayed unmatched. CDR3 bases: TGCGCCAGCAGCCAAGACGGGACAGGGGGGATCAATCAGCCCCAGCATTTT. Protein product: CASSQDGTGGINQPQHF.

The CDR3 DNA sequence: TGTGCCAGCAGTCTCGGACAGGGAGAAGGCGAGCAGTACTTC. Its translation: CASSLGQGEGEQYF. This chain connects TRBV6-6 to TRBJ2-7; TRBD1 matches at 8 bases. V lost 5 bases and J lost 6; bases outside the gene matches: 9. Germline V lookup: CDR1 MNHNY, CDR2 SVGAGI (reference sequence). CDR3 length equals 14 residues.

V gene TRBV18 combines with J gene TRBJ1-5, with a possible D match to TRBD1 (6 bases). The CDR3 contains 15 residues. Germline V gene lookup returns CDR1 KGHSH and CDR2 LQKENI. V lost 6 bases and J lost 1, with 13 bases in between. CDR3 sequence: CASSSQGQSNQPQHF. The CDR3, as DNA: TGTGCCAGCTCGTCACAGGGTCAGAGCAATCAGCCCCAGCATTTT.

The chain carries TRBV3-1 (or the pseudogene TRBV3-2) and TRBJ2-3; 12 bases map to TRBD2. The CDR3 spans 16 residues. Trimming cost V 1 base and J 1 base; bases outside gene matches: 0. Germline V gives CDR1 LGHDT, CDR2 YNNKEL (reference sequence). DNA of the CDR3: TGTGCCAGCAGCCAAGGACTAGCGGGGGGCACAGATACGCAGTATTTT. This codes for CASSQGLAGGTDTQYF.

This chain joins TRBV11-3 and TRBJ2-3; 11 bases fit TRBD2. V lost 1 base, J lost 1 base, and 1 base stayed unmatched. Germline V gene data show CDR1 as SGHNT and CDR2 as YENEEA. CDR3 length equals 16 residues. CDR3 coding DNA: TGTGCCAGCAGCTTAGGGGGACTAGCGGGCACAGATACGCAGTATTTT. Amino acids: CASSLGGLAGTDTQYF.

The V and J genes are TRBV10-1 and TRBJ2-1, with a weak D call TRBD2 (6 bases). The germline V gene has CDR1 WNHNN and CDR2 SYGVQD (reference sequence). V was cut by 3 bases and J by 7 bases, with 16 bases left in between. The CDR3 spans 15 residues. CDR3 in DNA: TGCGCCAGCAGTGATCCCGGACCCGCGGGAAATGAGCAGTTCTTC. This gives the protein CASSDPGPAGNEQFF.

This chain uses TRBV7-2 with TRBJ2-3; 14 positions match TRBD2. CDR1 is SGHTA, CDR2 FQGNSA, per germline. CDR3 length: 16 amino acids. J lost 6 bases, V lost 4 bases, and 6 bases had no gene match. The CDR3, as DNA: TGTGCCAGCAGCTCGGGACTAGCGGGAGCGGTGGATACGCAGTATTTT. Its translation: CASSSGLAGAVDTQYF. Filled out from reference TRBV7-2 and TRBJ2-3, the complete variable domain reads GAGVSQSPSNKVTEKGKDVELRCDPISGHTALYWYRQSLGQGLEFLIYFQGNSAPDKSGLPSDRFSAERTGGSVSTLTIQRTQQEDSAVYLCASSSGLAGAVDTQYFGPGTRLTVL.

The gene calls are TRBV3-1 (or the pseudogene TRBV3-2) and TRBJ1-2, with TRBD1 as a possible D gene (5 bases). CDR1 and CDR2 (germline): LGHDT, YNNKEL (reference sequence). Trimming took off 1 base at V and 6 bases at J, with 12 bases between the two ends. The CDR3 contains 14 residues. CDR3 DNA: TGTGCCAGCAGCCAAGGGCAGGGAAGAAATGGCTACACCTTC. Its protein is CASSQGQGRNGYTF.

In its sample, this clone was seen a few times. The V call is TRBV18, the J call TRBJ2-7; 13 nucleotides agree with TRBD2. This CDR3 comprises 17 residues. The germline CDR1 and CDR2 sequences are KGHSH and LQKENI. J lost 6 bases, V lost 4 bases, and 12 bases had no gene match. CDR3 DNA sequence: TGTGCCAGCTCACTTACGCCCGGACTAGCGGGAGTAGGCGAGCAGTACTTC. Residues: CASSLTPGLAGVGEQYF.

The CDR3 DNA reads TGTGCCAGCAGCTTGTTGACTAGCGACTACTACGAGCAGTACTTC. The encoded protein is CASSLLTSDYYEQYF. The chain couples TRBV5-6 to TRBJ2-7; TRBD2 matches at 8 bases. This CDR3 is 15 amino acids long. The V gene's germline CDR1 is SGHDT and CDR2 YYEEEE. V was pared by 1 base and J by 3 bases, with 6 bases of the junction left unmatched.

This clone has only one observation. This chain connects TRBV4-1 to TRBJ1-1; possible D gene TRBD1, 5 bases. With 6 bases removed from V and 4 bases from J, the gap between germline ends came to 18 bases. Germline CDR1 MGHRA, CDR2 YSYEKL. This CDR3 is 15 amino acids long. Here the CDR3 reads CASSPRVAGSTEAFF. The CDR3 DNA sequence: TGCGCCAGCAGTCCGCGCGTGGCAGGGTCCACTGAAGCTTTCTTT.